The source of this T cell receptor (beta chain) is a study of cytomegalovirus exposure and HLA in healthy donors. Overall study results and limits: V- and J-gene trimming of TCR beta was linked (in a later analysis) to a missense DCLRE1C variant. In a later analysis, several top co-occurrence clusters appeared linked to parvovirus B19, influenza, CMV and Epstein-Barr virus.

The PCR employed 60 Vbeta primers together with 13 Jbeta primers. This table comes from immunoSEQ multiplex PCR, and its TCRdb copy is limited to in-frame clones, with some not included. This table lists over 90,000 clones. Details on this clone: Antigen: not known.

At collection, donors were nominally healthy, but unrecorded immune exposures were probable. The sample was PBMCs. This TCR was recovered from a man in his forties in good health and CMV-seronegative.

CDR3 sequence: CTSSPAGTGKRYGYTF. DNA of the CDR3: TGCACCAGCAGCCCAGCTGGTACAGGGAAGAGATATGGCTACACCTTC. This chain uses TRBV1 with TRBJ1-2; the D call of TRBD1 is as the table states it, not checked on the DNA. TRBV1 is a documented pseudogene. The CDR3 extends over 16 amino acids.